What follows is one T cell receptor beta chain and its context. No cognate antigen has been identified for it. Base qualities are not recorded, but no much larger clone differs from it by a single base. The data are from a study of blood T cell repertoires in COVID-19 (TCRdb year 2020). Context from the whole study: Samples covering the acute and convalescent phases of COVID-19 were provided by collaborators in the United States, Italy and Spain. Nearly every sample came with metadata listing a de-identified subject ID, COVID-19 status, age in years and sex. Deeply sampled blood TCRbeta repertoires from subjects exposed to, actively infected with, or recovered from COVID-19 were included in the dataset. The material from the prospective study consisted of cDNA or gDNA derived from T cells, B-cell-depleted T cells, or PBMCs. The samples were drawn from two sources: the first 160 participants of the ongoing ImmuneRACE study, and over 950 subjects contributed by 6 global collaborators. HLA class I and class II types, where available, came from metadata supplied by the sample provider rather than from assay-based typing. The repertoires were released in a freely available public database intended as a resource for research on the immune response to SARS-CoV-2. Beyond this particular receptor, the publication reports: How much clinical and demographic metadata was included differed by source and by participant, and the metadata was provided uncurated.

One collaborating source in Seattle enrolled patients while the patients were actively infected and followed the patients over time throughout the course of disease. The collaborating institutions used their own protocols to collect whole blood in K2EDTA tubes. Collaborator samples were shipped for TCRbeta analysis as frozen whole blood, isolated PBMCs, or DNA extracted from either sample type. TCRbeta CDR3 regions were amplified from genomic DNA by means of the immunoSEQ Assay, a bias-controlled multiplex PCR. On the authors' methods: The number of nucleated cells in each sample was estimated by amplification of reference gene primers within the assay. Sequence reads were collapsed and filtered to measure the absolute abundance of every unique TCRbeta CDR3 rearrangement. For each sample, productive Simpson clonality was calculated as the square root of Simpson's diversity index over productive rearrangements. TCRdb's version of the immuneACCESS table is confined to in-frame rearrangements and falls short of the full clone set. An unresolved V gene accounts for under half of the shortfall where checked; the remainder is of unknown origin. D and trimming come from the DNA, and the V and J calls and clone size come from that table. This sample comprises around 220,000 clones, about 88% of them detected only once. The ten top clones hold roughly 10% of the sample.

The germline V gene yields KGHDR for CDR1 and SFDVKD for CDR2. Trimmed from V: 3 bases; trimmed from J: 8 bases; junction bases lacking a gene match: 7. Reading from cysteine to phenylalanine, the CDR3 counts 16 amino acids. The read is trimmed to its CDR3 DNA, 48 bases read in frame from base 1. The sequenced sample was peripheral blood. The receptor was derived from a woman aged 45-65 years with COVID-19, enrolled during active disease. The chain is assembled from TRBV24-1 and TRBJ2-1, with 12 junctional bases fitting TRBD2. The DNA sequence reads TGTGCCACCAGTGATCTCACTAGCGGGGGGCGCGATGAGCAGTTCTTC. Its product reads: CATSDLTSGGRDEQFF.